These 22 T cell receptor beta chains share one sample of origin, sequenced in a study of T cell responses to AZD1222 COVID-19 vaccine (dated by TCRdb to about 2021). The library relied on the immunoSEQ multiplex PCR assay. The immuneACCESS repertoire file appears here via TCRdb, limited to in-frame rearrangements. These files lack a portion of the clones; in checked studies, under half of the deficit traces to unresolved V genes, and the cause of the others is not known. For this sample the table gives about 200,000 clones, of which approximately 90% were detected only once. Roughly 3.5% of the sample rests with the top ten. Reading the label with the study, this specimen's time point is: about 28 days (+/-7) after the second vaccine dose. Material: peripheral blood, obtained 28 days after the second AZD1222 dose. The origin of the receptors is an adult who received the AZD1222 COVID-19 vaccine.

The rearrangement links TRBV28 to TRBJ1-1, with 9 bases identical to TRBD1. CDR3 length: 15 amino acids. Germline V lookup: CDR1 MDHEN, CDR2 SYDVKM. J gave up 7 bases and V 4 bases, and 10 bases lay outside the gene matches. CDR3 amino acids: CASSSPRTGAFEAFF. The CDR3 DNA is TGTGCCAGCAGTTCGCCCCGGACAGGGGCATTTGAAGCTTTCTTT.

This chain joins TRBV28 and TRBJ2-7; D tentatively fits TRBD1 or TRBD2 (5 bases each). Deletions cut 5 bases from V and 1 base from J, with 18 bases between. From germline, CDR1 is MDHEN and CDR2 SYDVKM. The CDR3 extends over 16 amino acids. CDR3 coding DNA: TGTGCCAGCAGTCCACCCTGGGGACCAGGGTCCTACGAGCAGTACTTC. Its protein is CASSPPWGPGSYEQYF. Full variable domain (remainder filled in from reference TRBV28 and TRBJ2-7): DVKVTQSSRYLVKRTGEKVFLECVQDMDHENMFWYRQDPGLGLRLIYFSYDVKMKEKGDIPEGYSVSREKKERFSLILESASTNQTSMYLCASSPPWGPGSYEQYFGPGTRLTVT.

Remarks on this clone: An end of the junction does not agree with germline; a read error may underlie this. The V and J genes are TRBV7-9 and TRBJ2-5; 9 bases align to TRBD2. Germline loops: CDR1 SEHNR, CDR2 FQNEAQ (reference sequence). The CDR3 totals 14 residues. The chain's CDR3 is CASSQGVAGEPANF. CDR3 DNA sequence: TGTGCCAGCAGCCAGGGTGTAGCGGGAGAACCCGCGAACTTC.

The genes are TRBV28 and TRBJ1-5; D gene uncertain. Germline V CDR1 and CDR2: MDHEN, SYDVKM. V dropped 3 bases and J dropped 2 bases, with 8 bases sitting between them. The CDR3 sequence is 14 residues long. The CDR3 DNA sequence: TGTGCCAGCAGTTTCCGGAGCGGCAATCAGCCCCAGCATTTT. Translation gives CASSFRSGNQPQHF.

The rearrangement links TRBV18 to TRBJ1-3; no clear D. V dropped 3 bases and J dropped 0 bases, with 9 bases sitting between them. In germline, CDR1 is KGHSH, CDR2 LQKENI. The CDR3 extends over 15 amino acids. Here the CDR3 DNA reads TGTGCCAGCTCACCCACTTTCAGCTCTGGAAACACCATATATTTT. This translates into CASSPTFSSGNTIYF. Variable domain in full (rest from reference TRBV18 and TRBJ1-3): NAGVMQNPRHLVRRRGQEARLRCSPMKGHSHVYWYRQLPEEGLKFMVYLQKENIIDESGMPKERFSAEFPKEGPSILRIQQVVRGDSAAYFCASSPTFSSGNTIYFGEGSWLTVV.

This clone was counted a single time. The genes are TRBV19 and TRBJ1-1; D is uncertain. There are 14 residues in the CDR3. Germline V CDR1 and CDR2: LNHDA, SQIVND (reference sequence). The V end was cut by 6 bases, the J end by 0 bases, with 11 bases between. The CDR3 spells CASSPALMNTEAFF. CDR3 DNA: TGTGCCAGTAGCCCGGCCTTAATGAACACTGAAGCTTTCTTT.

The chain employs TRBV5-1 and TRBJ2-7; 10 bases fit TRBD2. The germline gives CDR1 SGHRS, CDR2 YFSETQ. The CDR3 consists of 13 residues. V dropped 4 bases and J dropped 6; count of bases not matched to a gene: 4. CDR3 protein: CASSMIAGGEQYF. The CDR3 DNA is TGCGCCAGCAGCATGATAGCGGGAGGCGAGCAGTACTTC. Full variable domain (missing parts from reference TRBV5-1 and TRBJ2-7): KAGVTQTPRYLIKTRGQQVTLSCSPISGHRSVSWYQQTPGQGLQFLFEYFSETQRNKGNFPGRFSGRQFSNSRSEMNVSTLELGDSALYLCASSMIAGGEQYFGPGTRLTVT.

J is TRBJ1-5 and V is TRBV19, with TRBD1 matching 8 bases. The CDR3 is made up of 14 amino acids. Germline CDR1 LNHDA, CDR2 SQIVND (reference sequence). V dropped 7 bases and J dropped 3; count of bases not matched to a gene: 5. The CDR3 coding sequence is TGTGCCAGTATCCTCAGGGGGCACAATCAGCCCCAGCATTTT. This encodes CASILRGHNQPQHF.

This clone has a single count. J is TRBJ1-2 and V is TRBV12-3 or TRBV12-4; D may be TRBD1 (5 bases). Trimming removed 8 bases from V and 8 bases from J, with 18 bases in between. CDR3 length: 13 residues. This CDR3 is CASSGASSGGYTF. DNA for the CDR3: TGTGCCAGCTCCGGGGCTTCCTCGGGCGGCTACACCTTC.

The chain uses TRBV5-1 and TRBJ1-1, with D perhaps TRBD1 (5 bases). Per germline, CDR1 SGHRS and CDR2 YFSETQ. The CDR3 runs to 13 residues. Trimming shortened V by 4 bases and J by 1 base, and 8 bases separated the two germline ends. DNA for the CDR3: TGCGCCAGCAGCCCCGGGGGGAACACTGAAGCTTTCTTT. Translating it yields CASSPGGNTEAFF.

The genes are TRBV4-1 and TRBJ2-1, with 9 bases lining up with TRBD1. This CDR3 spans 15 amino acids. V was clipped by 4 bases and J by 4 bases; unmatched bases: 5. Germline CDR1 is MGHRA and CDR2 is YSYEKL. CDR3 bases: TGCGCCAGCAGCCCCGGACAGGGGCAGTACAATGAGCAGTTCTTC. It codes for CASSPGQGQYNEQFF.

This sequence joins TRBV18 and TRBJ1-1; 10 nucleotides align to TRBD1. The CDR3 is 14 amino acids. Unmatched junction bases numbered 6, after V lost 6 bases and J lost 5 bases. The germline CDR1 and CDR2 sequences are KGHSH and LQKENI. The DNA for the CDR3 is TGTGCCAGCTCCCCGGGACAGGGGTTGACTGAAGCTTTCTTT. Its protein product is CASSPGQGLTEAFF.

The chain links TRBV24-1 to TRBJ2-7, with 10 bases lining up with TRBD1. Germline CDR1 and CDR2: KGHDR and SFDVKD. The CDR3 sequence is 15 residues long. Trimming took 3 bases from V and 0 from J; bases not matched to a gene: 1. CDR3: CATSDRTGGSYEQYF. CDR3 bases: TGTGCCACCAGTGATAGGACAGGGGGCTCCTACGAGCAGTACTTC.

This chain uses TRBV29-1 with TRBJ1-2, with a possible D match to TRBD1 (5 bases). There are 10 residues in the CDR3. Trimming took 4 bases from V and 9 from J, leaving 9 bases between them. CDR1 and CDR2 from the germline V gene are SQVTM and ANQGSEA. CDR3 region: CSVVSGSYTF. The CDR3 DNA sequence: TGCAGCGTTGTGTCAGGGAGCTACACCTTC.

V is TRBV2 and J is TRBJ1-1; D might be TRBD1 (6 bases). Germline V gene lookup returns CDR1 SNHLY and CDR2 FYNNEI. The V gene lost 6 bases and the J gene lost 1 base, with 12 bases spanning the gap. This CDR3 is 14 amino acids long. The CDR3 protein is CASSPGQSNTEAFF. CDR3 in DNA: TGTGCCAGCAGCCCAGGACAGTCGAACACTGAAGCTTTCTTT.

This rearrangement joins TRBV6-5 to TRBJ1-2; D is uncertain. From germline, CDR1 is MNHEY and CDR2 SVGAGI. The CDR3 has 13 residues. V lost 5 bases and J lost 4, with 11 bases in between. CDR3 nucleotides: TGTGCCAGCAGTAGGAGCAACCCCTATGGCTACACCTTC. This codes for CASSRSNPYGYTF.

This clone has just a few counts. This chain uses TRBV19 with TRBJ1-3; TRBD1 aligns across 7 bases. The CDR3 spans 13 residues. The germline CDR1 and CDR2 sequences are LNHDA and SQIVND (reference sequence). The V segment lost 2 bases and the J segment 7 bases; nucleotides outside the gene matches: 2. CDR3 sequence (DNA): TGTGCCAGTAGTATATCCAGGGGGAACACCATATATTTT. Its protein product is CASSISRGNTIYF.

The chain links TRBV7-9 to TRBJ2-5; the match to TRBD2 covers 8 bases. The CDR3 extends over 13 amino acids. Per germline, CDR1 SEHNR and CDR2 FQNEAQ (reference sequence). Trimming removed 10 bases from V and 4 bases from J; junction bases left unmatched: 8. The CDR3 DNA is TGTGCCACCTTGGGAGCGGGAGTAGAGACCCAGTACTTC. Translation gives CATLGAGVETQYF.

In its sample, this clone was seen once. This chain connects TRBV7-6 to TRBJ1-5; D unclear. Germline V CDR1 and CDR2: SGHVS, FNYEAQ. Trimming pared 3 bases from V and 5 bases from J, leaving 8 bases between. CDR3 length: 13 residues. In DNA, the CDR3 is TGTGCCAGCAGCTTCCAAAGGGATCAGCCCCAGCATTTT. The encoded protein is CASSFQRDQPQHF.

The gene calls are TRBV27 and TRBJ2-7; 12 positions match TRBD1. Unmatched junction bases numbered 2, after V lost 4 bases and J lost 7 bases. CDR1 and CDR2 (germline): MNHEY, SMNVEV (reference sequence). The CDR3 consists of 13 residues. The CDR3 here is CASSWDRGLEQYF. In DNA form, the CDR3 reads TGTGCCAGCAGTTGGGACAGGGGGCTGGAGCAGTACTTC.

The chain links TRBV7-2 to TRBJ1-2; TRBD1 might be the D (6 bases). The length of the CDR3 is 14 residues. The germline V and J ends were trimmed by 5 bases and 10 bases, with 20 bases remaining between them. CDR1 is SGHTA and CDR2 is FQGNSA in the germline V gene. CDR3 sequence: CASSPRGGGPDYTF. As DNA, the CDR3 is TGTGCCAGCAGCCCTAGGGGCGGGGGCCCGGACTACACCTTC.

This clone appeared a few times. This rearrangement joins TRBV12-5 to TRBJ2-1, with TRBD2 matching 10 bases. The CDR3 is 16 residues long. The V gene's germline CDR1 is LGHNT and CDR2 FRNRAP. J gave up 3 bases and V 5 bases, and 7 bases lay outside the gene matches. CDR3 sequence: CASGPSWTSGYNEQFF. The CDR3 coding sequence is TGTGCTAGTGGTCCTAGTTGGACTAGCGGCTACAATGAGCAGTTCTTC.